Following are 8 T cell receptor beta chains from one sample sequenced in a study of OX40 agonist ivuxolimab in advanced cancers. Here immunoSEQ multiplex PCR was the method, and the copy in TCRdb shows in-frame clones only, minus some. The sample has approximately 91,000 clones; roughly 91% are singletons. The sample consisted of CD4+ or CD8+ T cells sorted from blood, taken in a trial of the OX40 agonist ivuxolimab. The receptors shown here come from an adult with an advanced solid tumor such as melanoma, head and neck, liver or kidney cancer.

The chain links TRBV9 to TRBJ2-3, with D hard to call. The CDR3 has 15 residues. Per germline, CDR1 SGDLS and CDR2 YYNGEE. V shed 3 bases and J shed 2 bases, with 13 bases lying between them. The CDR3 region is CASSEEGYNTDTQYF. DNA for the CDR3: TGTGCCAGCAGCGAGGAAGGTTACAACACAGATACGCAGTATTTT.

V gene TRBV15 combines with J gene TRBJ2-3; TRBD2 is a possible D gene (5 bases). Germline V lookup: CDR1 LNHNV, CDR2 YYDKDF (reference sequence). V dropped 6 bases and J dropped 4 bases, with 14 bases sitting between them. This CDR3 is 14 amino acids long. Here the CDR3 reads CATRDSAVPDTQYF. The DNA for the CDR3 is TGTGCCACCAGGGATAGCGCGGTCCCAGATACGCAGTATTTT.

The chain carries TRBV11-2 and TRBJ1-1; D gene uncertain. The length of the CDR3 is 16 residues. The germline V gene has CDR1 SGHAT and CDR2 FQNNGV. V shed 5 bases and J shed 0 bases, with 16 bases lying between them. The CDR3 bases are TGTGCCAGCAGCCCCGATCTTGGCGCGGTGAACACTGAAGCTTTCTTT. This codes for CASSPDLGAVNTEAFF.

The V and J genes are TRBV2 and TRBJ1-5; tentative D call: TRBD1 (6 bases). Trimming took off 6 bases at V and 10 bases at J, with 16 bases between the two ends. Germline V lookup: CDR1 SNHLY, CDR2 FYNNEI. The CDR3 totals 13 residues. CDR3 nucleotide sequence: TGTGCCAGCAGAGCCGGGACACCCGGCCCCCAGCATTTT. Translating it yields CASRAGTPGPQHF.

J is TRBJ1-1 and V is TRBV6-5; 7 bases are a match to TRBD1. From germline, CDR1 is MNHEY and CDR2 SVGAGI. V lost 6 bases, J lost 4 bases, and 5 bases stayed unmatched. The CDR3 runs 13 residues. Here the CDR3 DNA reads TGTGCCAGCAGCGTACAGGGGATCACTGAAGCTTTCTTT. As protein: CASSVQGITEAFF.

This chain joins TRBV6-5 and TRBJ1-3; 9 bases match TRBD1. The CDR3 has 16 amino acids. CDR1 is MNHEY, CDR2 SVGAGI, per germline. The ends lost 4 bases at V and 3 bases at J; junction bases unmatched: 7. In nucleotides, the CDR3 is TGTGCCAGCAGTTTAACAGGGGGCGCGATTGGAAACACCATATATTTT. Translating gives CASSLTGGAIGNTIYF.

This CDR3 reads CATSRAGSLNTEAFF. CDR3 nucleotides: TGTGCCACCAGCAGAGCGGGCAGCTTGAACACTGAAGCTTTCTTT. This chain joins TRBV15 and TRBJ1-1, with D hard to call. V lost 1 base to trimming and J lost 0 bases, with 9 bases between them. CDR3 size: 15 residues. The germline V gene has CDR1 LNHNV and CDR2 YYDKDF (reference sequence).

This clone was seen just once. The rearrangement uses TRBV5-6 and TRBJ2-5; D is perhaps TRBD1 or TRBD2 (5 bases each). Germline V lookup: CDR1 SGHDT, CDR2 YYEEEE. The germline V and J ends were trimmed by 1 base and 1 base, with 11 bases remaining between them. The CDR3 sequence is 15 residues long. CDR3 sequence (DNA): TGTGCCAGCAGCTTGAGTGGGACGGCCCAAGAGACCCAGTACTTC. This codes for CASSLSGTAQETQYF.